What follows describes a single T cell receptor beta chain. Its antigen is still unknown. The data were taken from a study of cytomegalovirus exposure and HLA in healthy donors. Findings and caveats of the study: The study assumed roughly uniform donor sequencing depth for presence/absence analyses. In an earlier analysis, productive rearrangement rates for most beta V segments clustered near 87% or 30%. A likely sequencing artifact accounted for one observed cluster of highly shared sequence variants.

Primers: 60 Vbeta forward and 13 Jbeta reverse. Here immunoSEQ multiplex PCR was the method, and the copy in TCRdb shows in-frame clones only, minus some. The sample table sets out approximately 80,000 clones. CDR3 length equals 13 residues. V lost 3 bases, J lost 1 base, and 1 base stayed unmatched. From germline, CDR1 is GTSNPN and CDR2 SVGIG (reference sequence). This clonotype was sampled from a young man in good health and CMV-seropositive. The rearrangement uses TRBV30 and TRBJ1-1; 8 bases map to TRBD1. Sequencing was done on a sample of PBMCs. The CDR3 coding sequence is TGTGCCTGGAGAGACAGGGGGAACACTGAAGCTTTCTTT. Residues: CAWRDRGNTEAFF.